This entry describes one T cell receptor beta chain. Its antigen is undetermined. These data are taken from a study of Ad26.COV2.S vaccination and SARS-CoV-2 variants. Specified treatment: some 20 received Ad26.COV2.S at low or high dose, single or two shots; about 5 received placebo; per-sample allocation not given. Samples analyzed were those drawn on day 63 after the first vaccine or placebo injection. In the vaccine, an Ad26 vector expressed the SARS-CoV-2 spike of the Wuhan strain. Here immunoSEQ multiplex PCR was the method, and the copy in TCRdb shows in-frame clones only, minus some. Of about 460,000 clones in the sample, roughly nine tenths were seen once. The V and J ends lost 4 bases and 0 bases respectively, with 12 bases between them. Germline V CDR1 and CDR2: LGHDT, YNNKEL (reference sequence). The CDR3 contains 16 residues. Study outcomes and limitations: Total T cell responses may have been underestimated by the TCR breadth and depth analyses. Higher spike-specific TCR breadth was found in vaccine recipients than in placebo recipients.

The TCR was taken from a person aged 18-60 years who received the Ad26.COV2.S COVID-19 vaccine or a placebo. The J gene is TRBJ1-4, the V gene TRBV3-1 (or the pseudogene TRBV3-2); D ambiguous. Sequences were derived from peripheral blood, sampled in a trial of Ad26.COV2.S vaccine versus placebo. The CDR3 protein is CASSPLVLATNEKLFF. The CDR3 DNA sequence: TGTGCCAGCAGCCCCTTGGTTCTTGCAACTAATGAAAAACTGTTTTTT.